A single sample gave rise to the 29 T cell receptor beta chains below, sequenced in a study of shared clonotypes between healthy human individuals. Measured with immunoSEQ multiplex PCR; TCRdb has only the in-frame clones, and not every one. This sample has 560,000 or so clones; 96% occur once, and the top ten carry approximately 0.12%. Terminally differentiated effector memory CD45RA+ cells were excluded by CCR7 positive selection of CD45RO-negative cells. The material sequenced was naive CD8+ T cells sorted from blood. These receptors came from a woman in her twenties or thirties in good health.

The V and J genes are TRBV28 and TRBJ2-3; maybe TRBD1 (5 bases). The germline gives CDR1 MDHEN, CDR2 SYDVKM. The CDR3 spans 15 residues. V was cut by 0 bases and J by 2 bases, with 9 bases left in between. CDR3 nucleotides: TGTGCCAGCAGTTTATGGGGGCAGCCCACAGATACGCAGTATTTT. Translated, it gives CASSLWGQPTDTQYF.

J is TRBJ2-2 and V is TRBV5-6; 10 bases line up with TRBD2. Germline values: CDR1 SGHDT, CDR2 YYEEEE. Unmatched junction bases numbered 2, after V lost 5 bases and J lost 4 bases. The CDR3 is 14 residues long. CDR3 DNA sequence: TGTGCCAGCAGGCTAGCGGGAGCCACCGGGGAGCTGTTTTTT. Its translation is CASRLAGATGELFF.

The chain joins TRBV27 to TRBJ2-5; TRBD1 matches at 9 bases. CDR1 MNHEY and CDR2 SMNVEV come from the germline V gene (reference sequence). The CDR3 length is 17 residues. The V and J ends lost 2 bases and 4 bases, in that order; junction bases with no gene match: 11. The CDR3 DNA is TGTGCCAGCAGTTTAAACCGGGACAGGGCCTCGCGAGAGACCCAGTACTTC. It is translated as CASSLNRDRASRETQYF.

The chain combines TRBV2 with TRBJ1-3; the D gene is possibly TRBD1 (6 bases). Trimming shortened V by 1 base and J by 3 bases, and 13 bases separated the two germline ends. In germline, CDR1 is SNHLY, CDR2 FYNNEI. The CDR3 is made up of 16 amino acids. The CDR3 DNA is TGTGCCAGCAGTGAAGGAACAGAGGGGGATGGAAACACCATATATTTT. This codes for CASSEGTEGDGNTIYF.

This sequence joins TRBV7-9 and TRBJ1-1, with D unclear. The CDR3 is made up of 12 amino acids. The V and J ends lost 1 base and 6 bases respectively, with 6 bases between them. CDR1 and CDR2 (germline): SEHNR, FQNEAQ (reference sequence). CDR3: CASSLGHAEAFF. The CDR3 DNA reads as TGTGCCAGCAGCTTAGGTCACGCTGAAGCTTTCTTT. Based on the CDR3 plus reference TRBV7-9 and TRBJ1-1, the full variable domain is DTGVSQNPRHKITKRGQNVTFRCDPISEHNRLYWYRQTLGQGPEFLTYFQNEAQLEKSRLLSDRFSAERPKGSFSTLEIQRTEQGDSAMYLCASSLGHAEAFFGQGTRLTVV.

The chain links TRBV5-6 to TRBJ2-7; the D is unclear. Germline assignment: CDR1 SGHDT and CDR2 YYEEEE. The CDR3 is 13 residues long. With 0 bases removed from V and 3 bases from J, the gap between germline ends came to 7 bases. The chain's CDR3 is CASSLAPSYEQYF. CDR3 DNA: TGTGCCAGCAGCTTGGCCCCTAGCTACGAGCAGTACTTC.

The chain couples TRBV5-4 to TRBJ2-3; D is unclear. V lost 5 bases and J lost 4, with 11 bases in between. Germline CDR1 and CDR2: SGHNT and YYREEE (reference sequence). This CDR3 is built from 13 residues. CDR3 bases: TGTGCCAGCAGTTCTGAGGTTGCAGATACGCAGTATTTT. This codes for CASSSEVADTQYF.

Comment on this clone: This sample also contains other DNA sequences that code for the same CDR3. The chain couples TRBV7-7 to TRBJ2-7; D unresolved. Trimming removed 5 bases at V and 1 base at J, with 9 bases between. This CDR3 contains 13 residues. Germline CDR1 is SSHAT and CDR2 is FNYEAQ (reference sequence). CDR3 residues: CASSLGPSYEQYF. In DNA, the CDR3 is TGTGCCAGCAGCCTCGGGCCGTCCTACGAGCAGTACTTC.

The chain is built from TRBV28 and TRBJ1-5; D possibly corresponds to TRBD1 (6 bases). The germline V gene encodes CDR1 MDHEN and CDR2 SYDVKM. The CDR3 length is 14 residues. V lost 10 bases, J lost 4 bases, and 17 bases lay in between. CDR3 in DNA: TGTGCCACCCACCTCCACCAGGGGAATCAGCCCCAGCATTTT. The encoded protein is CATHLHQGNQPQHF.

V and J are TRBV29-1 and TRBJ2-5; 10 bases align to TRBD2. The end of the DNA is better explained by TRBJ2-7, so the J call may be wrong. Per germline, CDR1 SQVTM and CDR2 ANQGSEA. The CDR3 loop spans 14 amino acids. The CDR3 sequence is CSVLSGRTSYEQYF. The CDR3 DNA reads TGCAGCGTTCTTAGCGGGAGGACCTCCTACGAGCAGTACTTC.

The rearrangement uses TRBV27 and TRBJ2-7; D is uncertain. Germline loops: CDR1 MNHEY, CDR2 SMNVEV (reference sequence). Deletions cut 4 bases from V and 1 base from J, with 11 bases between. The length of the CDR3 is 14 residues. The CDR3 loop reads CASSSNLGSYEQYF. The CDR3 region has the DNA TGTGCCAGCAGTTCCAACTTGGGGTCCTACGAGCAGTACTTC.

The chain recombines TRBV29-1 with TRBJ2-2, with 9 bases matching TRBD2. Unmatched junction bases numbered 5, after V lost 6 bases and J lost 6 bases. Germline V gene sequence: CDR1 SQVTM, CDR2 ANQGSEA. This CDR3 region has 13 residues. Written as DNA, the CDR3 is TGCAGCGTGTGGGCGGGAGGGCCCGGGGAGCTGTTTTTT. As protein: CSVWAGGPGELFF.

V usage is TRBV14 and J usage is TRBJ2-7, with D perhaps TRBD2 (6 bases). CDR3 length: 15 residues. Germline lookup yields CDR1 SGHDN and CDR2 FVKESK. V gave up 2 bases and J gave up 6 bases, with 17 bases separating them. This chain's CDR3 is CASSQIGTSATEQYF. Here the CDR3 DNA reads TGTGCCAGCAGCCAAATAGGGACTTCCGCCACCGAGCAGTACTTC.

The gene calls are TRBV4-1 and TRBJ2-3; tentatively, D is TRBD2 (6 bases). The CDR3 totals 19 residues. The germline V and J ends were trimmed by 0 bases and 1 base, with 20 bases remaining between them. CDR1 is MGHRA and CDR2 is YSYEKL in the germline V gene. The CDR3 is CASSQDVSGWEARTDTQYF. CDR3 nucleotides: TGCGCCAGCAGCCAAGATGTATCAGGTTGGGAGGCCCGCACAGATACGCAGTATTTT.

This chain connects TRBV27 to TRBJ1-1; D is unclear. Germline-derived CDR1 and CDR2 are MNHEY and SMNVEV (reference sequence). Deletions cut 2 bases from V and 4 bases from J, with 8 bases between. CDR3 length equals 13 residues. The CDR3 reads CASSLGIGTEAFF. In nucleotides, the CDR3 is TGTGCCAGCAGTTTAGGGATCGGCACTGAAGCTTTCTTT.

This clone was seen a single time. The chain is built from TRBV19 and TRBJ2-7, with 9 nucleotides matching TRBD1. There are 14 residues in the CDR3. The V and J ends lost 4 bases and 4 bases, in that order; junction bases with no gene match: 5. Germline V CDR1 and CDR2: LNHDA, SQIVND (reference sequence). DNA of the CDR3: TGTGCCAGTAGTACGGGACAGGGCGAGTACGAGCAGTACTTC. Amino acid sequence: CASSTGQGEYEQYF.

A note on this clone: Other DNA sequences in this specimen translate into the identical CDR3. The chain employs TRBV15 and TRBJ2-7; tentatively, D is TRBD1 (5 bases). Per the germline V gene, CDR1 is LNHNV and CDR2 is YYDKDF (reference sequence). The CDR3 extends over 13 amino acids. Trimming removed 0 bases from V and 3 bases from J, with 6 bases in between. The chain's CDR3 is CATSRDRVYEQYF. In DNA, the CDR3 is TGTGCCACCAGCAGAGACAGGGTCTACGAGCAGTACTTC.

The V gene is TRBV11-1, the J gene TRBJ2-5; D unclear. V gave up 0 bases and J gave up 5 bases, with 7 bases separating them. CDR3 length equals 13 residues. Germline V lookup: CDR1 SGHAT, CDR2 FQDESV (reference sequence). CDR3 sequence: CASSLAVGETQYF. CDR3 coding DNA: TGTGCCAGCAGCTTAGCCGTAGGGGAGACCCAGTACTTC.

The chain combines TRBV7-9 with TRBJ2-2; TRBD2 aligns across 12 bases. Trimming removed 6 bases from V and 5 bases from J; junction bases left unmatched: 4. Germline V gene lookup returns CDR1 SEHNR and CDR2 FQNEAQ (reference sequence). CDR3 length: 15 residues. In DNA, the CDR3 is TGTGCCAGCAGACGGACTAGCGGGGCGACCGGGGAGCTGTTTTTT. The encoded protein is CASRRTSGATGELFF.

Points on this clone: Germline is not matched at one junction end, which may reflect a read error. The CDR3 sequence is CASNLVWNPSGANVLTF. In nucleotides, the CDR3 is TGTGCCAGCAACTTGGTTTGGAACCCCTCTGGGGCCAACGTCCTGACTTTC. The chain combines TRBV5-6 with TRBJ2-6; no clear D gene. The CDR3 is made up of 17 amino acids. CDR1 and CDR2 (germline): SGHDT, YYEEEE.

This chain uses TRBV7-9 with TRBJ2-3; D may be TRBD1 or TRBD2 (5 bases each). Trimming took off 10 bases at V and 3 bases at J, with 17 bases between the two ends. Germline CDR1 reads SEHNR; CDR2 reads FQNEAQ (reference sequence). The CDR3 has 14 residues. Here the CDR3 DNA reads TGTGCCATTCTGCAGGGAGACCCAACAGATACGCAGTATTTT. Its protein product is CAILQGDPTDTQYF.

V and J are TRBV5-1 and TRBJ1-1; 8 positions match TRBD1. V dropped 0 bases and J dropped 5; count of bases not matched to a gene: 3. From germline, CDR1 is SGHRS and CDR2 YFSETQ. This CDR3 contains 14 residues. Here the CDR3 reads CASSLAGQGTEAFF. The CDR3 nucleotides are TGCGCCAGCAGCTTGGCAGGACAGGGTACTGAAGCTTTCTTT.

V gene TRBV6-1 combines with J gene TRBJ1-2, with TRBD1 as a possible D gene (6 bases). V shed 1 base and J shed 1 base, with 16 bases lying between them. The CDR3 sequence is 17 residues long. Germline V gives CDR1 MNHNS, CDR2 SASEGT. The CDR3 protein is CASSEGVRDTINYGYTF. CDR3 nucleotide sequence: TGTGCCAGCAGTGAAGGGGTCCGGGACACGATTAACTATGGCTACACCTTC.

V usage is TRBV9 and J usage is TRBJ1-2; the match to TRBD1 covers 7 bases. Per germline, CDR1 SGDLS and CDR2 YYNGEE. This CDR3 is 16 amino acids long. V was clipped by 2 bases and J by 3 bases; unmatched bases: 10. CDR3 sequence (DNA): TGTGCCAGCAGCGTCAGGGGAGGGGGCCAGGACTATGGCTACACCTTC. This encodes CASSVRGGGQDYGYTF.

This chain links TRBV28 with TRBJ1-2; D call uncertain. V lost 2 bases, J lost 3 bases, and 10 bases lay in between. This CDR3 has 14 residues. Germline CDR1 MDHEN, CDR2 SYDVKM. This chain's CDR3 is CASSLTLPDYGYTF. The CDR3 DNA reads TGTGCCAGCAGTTTAACCTTACCCGACTATGGCTACACCTTC.

This clone has only one observation. V and J are TRBV18 and TRBJ2-3; 11 bases fit TRBD2. After removal of 4 bases from V and 4 bases from J, the junction contained 7 bases not matched to a gene. Germline-derived CDR1 and CDR2 are KGHSH and LQKENI. This CDR3 spans 16 amino acids. CDR3 sequence: CASSQTSGSKPDTQYF. The CDR3 DNA is TGTGCCAGCTCACAAACTAGCGGGAGTAAGCCAGATACGCAGTATTTT.

V usage is TRBV13 and J usage is TRBJ1-2; D not certain. The germline CDR1 and CDR2 sequences are PRHDT and FYEKMQ (reference sequence). V was cut by 5 bases and J by 3 bases, with 10 bases left in between. This CDR3 has 13 residues. CDR3: CASSADHDYGYTF. The CDR3 region has the DNA TGTGCCAGCAGCGCAGACCACGACTATGGCTACACCTTC.

The V and J genes are TRBV5-4 and TRBJ2-7; 7 nucleotides match TRBD2. The germline V gene has CDR1 SGHNT and CDR2 YYREEE (reference sequence). V was pared by 0 bases and J by 2 bases, with 5 bases of the junction left unmatched. The CDR3 extends over 15 amino acids. The CDR3 region is CASSLEPSGPYEQYF. The CDR3 region has the DNA TGTGCCAGCAGCTTGGAGCCTAGCGGCCCCTACGAGCAGTACTTC.

Regarding this clone: Other DNA variants within this sample encode the same CDR3. The genes are TRBV11-2 and TRBJ2-1; D tentatively reads TRBD1 or TRBD2 (5 bases each). V gave up 7 bases and J gave up 1 base, with 11 bases separating them. This CDR3 spans 14 amino acids. Germline values: CDR1 SGHAT, CDR2 FQNNGV. CDR3 sequence (DNA): TGTGCCAGCACCGGTGGGGGTTCCTACAATGAGCAGTTCTTC. Amino acids: CASTGGGSYNEQFF.